These 2 T cell receptor beta chains were sequenced from one sample in a study of blood T cell repertoires in COVID-19. Using immunoSEQ multiplex PCR, the repertoire was profiled, and TCRdb retains in-frame clones only, with some absent. The profile covers 180,000 or so clones, with over 80% appearing a single time and over 10% taken by the ten largest. The specimen was PBMCs or T cells enriched from blood (not recorded which). The source is a woman in her sixties who had recovered from COVID-19.

The gene calls are TRBV7-2 and TRBJ2-1; tentatively, D is TRBD2 (6 bases). Per germline, CDR1 SGHTA and CDR2 FQGNSA. Trimming took 5 bases from V and 14 from J, leaving 19 bases between them. The CDR3 spans 13 residues. CDR3 protein: CASSRGPSEGEFF. As DNA, the CDR3 is TGTGCCAGCAGCCGCGGACCTAGCGAAGGGGAGTTCTTC.

CDR3 coding DNA: TGTGCCAGTAGGACACCCCCCTGGGGGGAGCTGTTTTTT. This codes for CASRTPPWGELFF. This chain uses TRBV6-5 with TRBJ2-2, with D perhaps TRBD1 (5 bases). CDR3 length equals 13 residues. Germline CDR1 is MNHEY and CDR2 is SVGAGI. The ends were cut back, 9 bases at V and 8 bases at J, with 16 bases in the middle.